The rows below give T cell receptor beta chains drawn from one sample of a study of T cell repertoires in cytomegalovirus infection. Via MiXCR, TCRdb re-called the reads, giving one row per CDR3 protein. Among approximately 160,000 distinct CDR3 sequences listed, over 15% were seen once. The sample taken for sequencing was CD8+ T cells from PBMCs. Receptors were obtained from a human donor in good health (CMV status not recorded). Some clones in this sample may be carry-over from other donors' samples. Both conserved end residues are part of each CDR3. The order of the fields is V gene, D gene, clone size, J gene, CDR3 protein, CDR3 DNA. The D gene is left open where the match is weak. Expanded clones are given a class, and other clones once, few, many or no size at all.

TRBV7-2	NA	few	TRBJ2-7	CASSLRLYYEQYF	TGTGCCAGCAGCTTACGCCTCTACTACGAGCAGTACTTC
TRBV7-8	TRBD2	NA	TRBJ2-1	CASSIGEAGDEQFF	TGTGCCAGCAGCATAGGGGAAGCGGGGGATGAGCAGTTCTTC
TRBV6-2/TRBV6-3	NA	NA	TRBJ1-2	CASSYSGASYGYTF	TGTGCCAGCAGTTACTCCGGAGCCAGCTATGGCTACACCTTC
TRBV7-9	TRBD1	few	TRBJ2-3	CASSLEGSGQGWRDTQYF	TGTGCCAGCAGCTTAGAAGGTTCGGGACAGGGATGGAGAGATACGCAGTATTTT
TRBV6-5	NA	NA	TRBJ1-1	CASSYSNTEAFF	TGTGCCAGCAGTTACTCGAACACTGAAGCTTTCTTT
TRBV5-1	NA	few	TRBJ1-1	CASSLLGTEAVLTEAFF	TGCGCCAGCAGCTTACTAGGGACCGAGGCCGTTTTGACTGAAGCTTTCTTT
TRBV7-6	TRBD1	NA	TRBJ2-2	CASSHDRGIVNTGELFF	TGTGCCAGCAGTCACGACAGGGGGATCGTGAACACCGGGGAGCTGTTTTTT
TRBV28	NA	few	TRBJ2-7	CASSLAPVTNYEQYF	TGTGCCAGCAGTTTAGCCCCCGTGACCAACTACGAGCAGTACTTC
TRBV7-3	TRBD2	NA	TRBJ2-1	CASSDGAGVGGNEQFF	TGTGCCAGCAGCGACGGGGCGGGAGTGGGTGGTAATGAGCAGTTCTTC
TRBV7-6	NA	NA	TRBJ2-7	CASSLVGAGLLNEQYF	TGTGCCAGCAGCTTAGTCGGGGCGGGACTGCTAAACGAGCAGTACTTC
TRBV10-3	NA	NA	TRBJ1-1	CATRDRMNTEAFF	TGTGCCACCCGGGACCGGATGAACACTGAAGCTTTCTTT
TRBV11-3	TRBD2	NA	TRBJ2-2	CASSSLAGGGTGELFF	TGTGCCAGCAGCTCTCTAGCGGGAGGCGGTACCGGGGAGCTGTTTTTT
TRBV7-9	NA	few	TRBJ2-4	CASTGHSLAKNIQYF	TGTGCCAGCACAGGACACAGCCTAGCCAAAAACATTCAGTACTTC
TRBV6-2/TRBV6-3	NA	few	TRBJ2-2	CASNPGGFTGELFF	TGTGCCAGCAATCCCGGGGGATTCACCGGGGAGCTGTTTTTT
TRBV11-2	NA	few	TRBJ2-2	CASSPPGGTGELFF	TGTGCCAGCAGCCCCCCAGGGGGGACCGGGGAGCTGTTTTTT
TRBV5-1	TRBD1	NA	TRBJ2-3	CASSARTGNTDTQYF	TGCGCCAGCAGCGCCAGGACAGGGAACACAGATACGCAGTATTTT
TRBV5-1	NA	NA	TRBJ2-1	CASSPSLAGDEQFF	TGCGCCAGCAGCCCCTCGCTCGCTGGGGATGAGCAGTTCTTC
TRBV7-3	NA	few	TRBJ2-2	CASSLKGGAGELFF	TGTGCCAGCAGCTTAAAGGGCGGGGCCGGGGAGCTGTTTTTT
TRBV7-9	TRBD1	NA	TRBJ2-6	CASSFPGQGGSGANVLTF	TGTGCCAGCAGCTTCCCCGGACAGGGGGGGTCTGGGGCCAACGTCCTGACTTTC
TRBV6-1	NA	few	TRBJ1-1	CASTQGSLNTEAFF	TGTGCCAGCACCCAAGGATCATTGAACACTGAAGCTTTCTTT
TRBV6-2/TRBV6-3	NA	few	TRBJ2-1	CASSYKEQAPYNEQFF	TGTGCCAGCAGTTACAAAGAACAGGCCCCCTACAATGAGCAGTTCTTC
TRBV7-8	NA	many	TRBJ2-2	CASSFRLITEDANTGELFF	TGTGCCAGCAGCTTCCGCCTGATAACAGAAGACGCGAACACCGGGGAGCTGTTTTTT
TRBV6-2/TRBV6-3	NA	NA	TRBJ2-1	CATADLTVVYNEQFF	TGTGCCACCGCAGACCTGACAGTAGTCTACAATGAGCAGTTCTTC
TRBV7-8	NA	many	TRBJ1-1	CASSPSRGGDTEAFF	TGTGCCAGCAGCCCGTCCCGGGGTGGGGACACTGAAGCTTTCTTT
TRBV29-1	NA	few	TRBJ2-1	CSVDPRGRYNEQFF	TGCAGCGTTGATCCCAGGGGAAGGTACAATGAGCAGTTCTTC
TRBV28	TRBD2	few	TRBJ2-7	CASIASGGTLYEQYF	TGTGCCAGCATTGCTAGCGGGGGGACCCTCTACGAGCAGTACTTC